One sample yielded the 24 T cell receptor beta chains listed below, sequenced in a study of T cells in Graves' hyperthyroidism and ophthalmopathy. RNA transcripts served as the template for amplifying TCR beta CDR3 regions. HTBI primers were the set used in a first-round RT-PCR of the TCR CDR3. From the multiplex PCR reads, TCRdb called clonotypes with MiXCR, one entry per CDR3 protein. The sample yields fewer than 550,000 distinct CDR3 sequences, around 14% seen once. Source material: blood. Every receptor here comes from a woman younger than 30 with Graves' hyperthyroidism.

In this sample, this clonotype turned up many times. This chain uses TRBV18 with TRBJ2-7, with a possible D match to TRBD1 (5 bases). Germline V lookup: CDR1 KGHSH, CDR2 LQKENI. The V end lost 2 bases, the J end lost 6 bases, and 14 bases lay between the germline ends. The CDR3 has 14 amino acids. CDR3 nucleotide sequence: TGTGCCAGCTCACCATCCGCTAGGGGTGGCGAGCAGTACTTC. Translated, it gives CASSPSARGGEQYF.

The chain employs TRBV7-2 and TRBJ1-1, with unresolved D. CDR1 is SGHTA, CDR2 FQGNSA, per germline. This CDR3 comprises 14 residues. V lost 6 bases and J lost 1, with 12 bases in between. The CDR3 bases are TGTGCCAGCAGGGTCCGGGGATCGAACACTGAAGCTTTCTTT. This sequence encodes CASRVRGSNTEAFF.

With respect to this clonotype: This clone may be a read error of a much larger clone one base away. The chain recombines TRBV13 with TRBJ1-1; possible D gene TRBD1, 5 bases. The CDR3 covers 13 residues. The V gene lost 7 bases and the J gene lost 1 base, with 10 bases spanning the gap. Germline lookup yields CDR1 PRHDT and CDR2 FYEKMQ (reference sequence). In DNA form, the CDR3 reads TGTGCCAGCACCGGAACAGGGAACACTGAAGCTTTCTTT. It translates to CASTGTGNTEAFF.

The genes are TRBV27 and TRBJ2-1; no clear D gene. Germline loops: CDR1 MNHEY, CDR2 SMNVEV (reference sequence). The CDR3 loop spans 15 amino acids. V dropped 5 bases and J dropped 1 base, with 12 bases sitting between them. The DNA for the CDR3 is TGTGCCAGCAGTCCAAGACAAGATTCCTACAATGAGCAGTTCTTC. This translates into CASSPRQDSYNEQFF.

This clonotype was recorded many times. The chain is built from TRBV6-6 and TRBJ1-2; a possible D gene is TRBD1 (5 bases). V gave up 0 bases and J gave up 2 bases, with 10 bases separating them. This CDR3 region has 15 residues. Germline V gives CDR1 MNHNY, CDR2 SVGAGI (reference sequence). The CDR3 here is CASSYSTGDNYGYTF. The CDR3 DNA is TGTGCCAGCAGTTACTCAACCGGGGACAACTATGGCTACACCTTC.

This clonotype was detected many times. The chain uses TRBV27 and TRBJ2-7, with TRBD1 identical over 9 bases. CDR1 and CDR2 from the germline V gene are MNHEY and SMNVEV (reference sequence). Germline trimming cut 6 bases from V and 7 bases from J; bases unmatched to any gene: 13. The CDR3 consists of 15 residues. CDR3 coding DNA: TGTGCCAGCAGGGAAAGGACAGGGGTCTTTAATGAGCAGTACTTC. This codes for CASRERTGVFNEQYF.

The chain links TRBV2 to TRBJ2-7, with D possibly matching TRBD1 (6 bases). CDR1 is SNHLY, CDR2 FYNNEI, per germline. This CDR3 comprises 14 residues. Trimming took off 7 bases at V and 3 bases at J, with 16 bases between the two ends. The CDR3 DNA is TGTGCCAGCAACATACAGGGAGTACTCTACGAGCAGTACTTC. It specifies CASNIQGVLYEQYF.

This chain links TRBV9 with TRBJ2-7, with TRBD2 matching over 9 bases. CDR3 length: 15 amino acids. Trimming removed 4 bases from V and 3 bases from J; junction bases left unmatched: 8. Germline CDR1 reads SGDLS; CDR2 reads YYNGEE. The chain's CDR3 is CASSRFSGGHYEQYF. The CDR3 DNA reads as TGTGCCAGCAGCCGTTTTAGCGGGGGACACTACGAGCAGTACTTC.

The chain has TRBV19 and TRBJ1-5; D remains ambiguous. The ends were cut back, 5 bases at V and 0 bases at J, with 17 bases in the middle. The germline CDR1 and CDR2 sequences are LNHDA and SQIVND (reference sequence). The CDR3 consists of 17 residues. CDR3 sequence reads: CASSPGLPLISNQPQHF. The CDR3 coding sequence is TGTGCCAGTAGTCCGGGCCTTCCTCTTATTAGCAATCAGCCCCAGCATTTT.

In nucleotides, the CDR3 is TGTGCCAGCAGCCTCGGGACTAGCGGGAGTATGAGGTACGAGCAGTACTTC. Translated: CASSLGTSGSMRYEQYF. This sequence joins TRBV5-4 and TRBJ2-7; the match to TRBD2 covers 14 bases. Germline values: CDR1 SGHNT, CDR2 YYREEE (reference sequence). CDR3 length: 17 residues. V lost 4 bases and J lost 4; bases outside the gene matches: 10.

This clonotype showed up many times. CDR3 nucleotide sequence: TGTGCCAGCAGTCCCCTAGCGGGAGGGCCTCGGACAGATACGCAGTATTTT. Encoded protein: CASSPLAGGPRTDTQYF. The J gene is TRBJ2-3, the V gene TRBV27; 12 nucleotides agree with TRBD2. The CDR3 is 17 residues long. The V gene's germline CDR1 is MNHEY and CDR2 SMNVEV (reference sequence). The V gene end was trimmed by 5 bases and the J gene end by 3 bases; junction bases not matched to a gene: 9.

This clonotype has a count of ten or more. The chain couples TRBV2 to TRBJ2-7; D not resolved. CDR1 is SNHLY and CDR2 is FYNNEI in the germline V gene. The CDR3 spans 13 residues. Trimming shortened V by 3 bases and J by 2 bases, and 8 bases separated the two germline ends. The CDR3 here is CASSDGPPYEQYF. As DNA, the CDR3 is TGTGCCAGCAGTGACGGTCCGCCCTACGAGCAGTACTTC.

In its sample, this clonotype was seen a few times. V usage is TRBV9 and J usage is TRBJ2-3, with 9 nucleotides matching TRBD2. After removal of 3 bases from V and 5 bases from J, the junction contained 10 bases not matched to a gene. The CDR3 length is 16 residues. The germline V gene has CDR1 SGDLS and CDR2 YYNGEE. The CDR3 DNA is TGTGCCAGCAGCGAAAGCGGGAGGAGGGATATAGATACGCAGTATTTT. Translation: CASSESGRRDIDTQYF. Filled out from reference TRBV9 and TRBJ2-3, the complete variable domain reads DSGVTQTPKHLITATGQRVTLRCSPRSGDLSVYWYQQSLDQGLQFLIQYYNGEERAKGNILERFSAQQFPDLHSELNLSSLELGDSALYFCASSESGRRDIDTQYFGPGTRLTVL.

This clonotype was counted at least ten times. This sequence joins TRBV5-6 and TRBJ2-7; no definite D call. The CDR3 has 14 residues. Per germline, CDR1 SGHDT and CDR2 YYEEEE. V shed 0 bases and J shed 3 bases, with 10 bases lying between them. The CDR3 DNA reads TGTGCCAGCAGCTTGGAGGACGCGGTCTACGAGCAGTACTTC. Translating it yields CASSLEDAVYEQYF.

This clonotype has a count of ten or more. The chain is built from TRBV28 and TRBJ1-5; weak D call: TRBD1 (5 bases). Trimming removed 6 bases from V and 7 bases from J, with 16 bases in between. Germline V gene sequence: CDR1 MDHEN, CDR2 SYDVKM. The length of the CDR3 is 14 residues. The CDR3 protein is CASSPGQFHQPQHF. CDR3 DNA sequence: TGTGCCAGCAGCCCAGGACAATTTCACCAGCCCCAGCATTTT.

This clonotype was observed at least ten times. The genes are TRBV2 and TRBJ2-7, with TRBD1 matching 8 bases. Germline CDR1 is SNHLY and CDR2 is FYNNEI. Unmatched junction bases numbered 7, after V lost 5 bases and J lost 1 base. This CDR3 has 15 amino acids. In DNA, the CDR3 is TGTGCCAGCAGTCGTCCCGGGACAGGATCCTACGAGCAGTACTTC. This codes for CASSRPGTGSYEQYF.

In this sample, this clonotype turned up a few times. J is TRBJ2-1 and V is TRBV12-3 or TRBV12-4; 10 bases align to TRBD2. V lost 6 bases and J lost 10; bases outside the gene matches: 9. The CDR3 loop spans 14 amino acids. This chain's CDR3 is CASRTLAGVVEQFF. The DNA of the CDR3 is TGTGCCAGCAGGACCCTAGCGGGAGTAGTAGAGCAGTTCTTC.

The chain has TRBV5-1 and TRBJ2-5; the D gene is possibly TRBD1 (6 bases). V was shortened by 4 bases and J by 5 bases, with 15 bases between the two germline ends. The length of the CDR3 is 14 residues. Germline CDR1 reads SGHRS; CDR2 reads YFSETQ. The CDR3 loop reads CASSTGQTGETQYF. In DNA, the CDR3 is TGCGCCAGCAGCACAGGACAGACGGGGGAGACCCAGTACTTC.

The CDR3 sequence is CASSTGPTGSPLHF. Here the CDR3 DNA reads TGTGCCAGCAGCACAGGACCGACAGGTTCACCCCTCCACTTT. The rearrangement joins TRBV7-6 to TRBJ1-6, with D possibly TRBD1 on 6 matching bases. V shed 5 bases and J shed 9 bases, with 14 bases lying between them. In germline, CDR1 is SGHVS, CDR2 FNYEAQ. The CDR3 extends over 14 amino acids.

This clonotype has only a few counts. The CDR3 protein is CSAKRENTIYF. The CDR3 coding sequence is TGCAGTGCCAAACGGGAAAACACCATATATTTT. The chain is built from TRBV20-1 and TRBJ1-3; D is unclear. This CDR3 is built from 11 residues. The germline V gene has CDR1 DFQATT and CDR2 SNEGSKA (reference sequence). The V end lost 6 bases, the J end lost 6 bases, and 9 bases lay between the germline ends.

This clonotype was seen a few times. The rearrangement uses TRBV6-1 and TRBJ1-1; no reliable D call. Germline CDR1 reads MNHNS; CDR2 reads SASEGT. Trimming removed 6 bases at V and 1 base at J, with 9 bases between. There are 13 residues in the CDR3. Here the CDR3 DNA reads TGTGCCAGCAGCCAAAGACGGAACACTGAAGCTTTCTTT. Translating it yields CASSQRRNTEAFF.

V usage is TRBV11-2 and J usage is TRBJ2-3, with 8 bases that match TRBD1. Per the germline V gene, CDR1 is SGHAT and CDR2 is FQNNGV. The CDR3 extends over 15 amino acids. V dropped 5 bases and J dropped 6; count of bases not matched to a gene: 10. The CDR3, as DNA: TGTGCCAGCAGCACCGGGACAGGATTCACCGATACGCAGTATTTT. Translated: CASSTGTGFTDTQYF.

This clonotype was seen at least ten times. V gene TRBV29-1 combines with J gene TRBJ2-1, with a tentative D call TRBD1 (6 bases). This CDR3 spans 14 amino acids. V was clipped by 7 bases and J by 2 bases, with 15 bases between them. From germline, CDR1 is SQVTM and CDR2 ANQGSEA. The CDR3 DNA sequence: TGCAGCGCAAACTGGGGGCGCCCCTACAATGAGCAGTTCTTC. It codes for CSANWGRPYNEQFF.

This clonotype occurred many times. The chain joins TRBV2 to TRBJ2-1; weak D call: TRBD2 (7 bases). This CDR3 is built from 17 residues. V lost 6 bases to trimming and J lost 5 bases, with 23 bases between them. The germline V gene encodes CDR1 SNHLY and CDR2 FYNNEI. In DNA form, the CDR3 reads TGTGCCAGCAGGCTATCAATATTTAGGGGGGGTGACAATGAGCAGTTCTTC. It yields the protein CASRLSIFRGGDNEQFF.